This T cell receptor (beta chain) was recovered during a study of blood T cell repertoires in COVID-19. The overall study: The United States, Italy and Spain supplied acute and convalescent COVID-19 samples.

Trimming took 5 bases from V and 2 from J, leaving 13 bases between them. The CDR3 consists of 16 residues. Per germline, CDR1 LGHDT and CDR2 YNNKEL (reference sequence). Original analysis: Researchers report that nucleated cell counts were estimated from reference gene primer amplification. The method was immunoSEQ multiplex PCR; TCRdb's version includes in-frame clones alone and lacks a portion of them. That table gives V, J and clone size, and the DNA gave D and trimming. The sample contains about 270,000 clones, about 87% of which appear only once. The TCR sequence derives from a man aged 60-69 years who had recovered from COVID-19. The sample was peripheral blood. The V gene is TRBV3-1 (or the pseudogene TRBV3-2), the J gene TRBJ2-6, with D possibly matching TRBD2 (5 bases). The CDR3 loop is CASSFPARAGANVLTF. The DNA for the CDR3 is TGTGCCAGCAGCTTCCCTGCGAGGGCTGGGGCCAACGTCCTGACTTTC.